These 7 T cell receptor beta chains share one sample of origin, sequenced in a study of response to subunit inactivated influenza vaccine. Each CDR3 protein is one row after TCRdb ran MiXCR on the RT-PCR reads. The table records just under 250,000 distinct CDR3 sequences, 10% to 15% of them present only once. Sequenced material: non-naive T cells sorted from PBMCs, taken 14 days before vaccination. These receptors came from a man aged 50-59 years who received an inactivated influenza vaccine.

This clonotype has ten or more counts. This chain joins TRBV5-1 and TRBJ2-5, with 8 nucleotides matching TRBD2. The J segment lost 5 bases and the V segment lost 0 bases, leaving 3 bases of the junction unmatched. CDR3 length equals 14 residues. Germline-derived CDR1 and CDR2 are SGHRS and YFSETQ. CDR3 sequence (DNA): TGCGCCAGCAGCTTGGCAGCGGGAGAGGAGACCCAGTACTTC. Its translation is CASSLAAGEETQYF.

CDR3 coding DNA: TGTGCCAGCATGGTACAGGGAGGCTCCTACAATGAGCAGTTCTTC. This codes for CASMVQGGSYNEQFF. This chain uses TRBV2 with TRBJ2-1, with D perhaps being TRBD1 or TRBD2 (6 bases each). Germline loops: CDR1 SNHLY, CDR2 FYNNEI. CDR3 length: 15 amino acids. Trimming removed 7 bases from V and 0 bases from J, with 13 bases in between.

This clonotype occurred a few times. V and J are TRBV5-1 and TRBJ1-3; D is ambiguous. CDR1 is SGHRS and CDR2 is YFSETQ in the germline V gene. Trimming removed 4 bases at V and 1 base at J, with 9 bases between. This CDR3 has 14 amino acids. The CDR3 bases are TGCGCCAGCAGCCCCATTGGATCTGGAAACACCATATATTTT. Protein: CASSPIGSGNTIYF.

With respect to this clonotype: Possible read error: a much larger clone is one base away. The chain's CDR3 is CASSSEGIHEQFF. The CDR3 DNA reads TGTGCCAGCAGCTCAGAGGGTATTCATGAGCAGTTCTTC. This chain joins TRBV7-2 and TRBJ2-1; the D gene is possibly TRBD2 (5 bases). CDR1 SGHTA and CDR2 FQGNSA come from the germline V gene. V shed 4 bases and J shed 8 bases, with 12 bases lying between them. The CDR3 loop spans 13 amino acids.

This clonotype has a count of ten or more. The chain joins TRBV12-3 or TRBV12-4 to TRBJ2-2; maybe TRBD1 (6 bases). Trimming removed 3 bases from V and 5 bases from J, with 10 bases in between. There are 14 residues in the CDR3. This CDR3 is CASSFLGGTGELFF. CDR3 in DNA: TGTGCCAGCAGTTTTCTAGGGGGTACCGGGGAGCTGTTTTTT.

The chain has TRBV7-7 and TRBJ2-5, with TRBD1 matching 11 bases. V shed 1 base, J shed 4 bases, and the junction held 8 bases outside the gene matches. The CDR3 runs 17 residues. Germline V lookup: CDR1 SSHAT, CDR2 FNYEAQ (reference sequence). Here the CDR3 reads CASSLEGWTGGRETQYF. DNA of the CDR3: TGTGCCAGCAGCTTAGAGGGGTGGACAGGGGGCAGAGAGACCCAGTACTTC.

This clonotype has ten or more counts. The chain has TRBV5-1 and TRBJ2-7; 9 bases are shared with TRBD1. This CDR3 has 14 amino acids. Germline V gene lookup returns CDR1 SGHRS and CDR2 YFSETQ. The V gene end was trimmed by 7 bases and the J gene end by 0 bases; junction bases not matched to a gene: 5. The DNA of the CDR3 is TGCGCCAGCTCTCGGGACAGGGCCTCCTACGAGCAGTACTTC. Its translation: CASSRDRASYEQYF.